The next 27 T cell receptor beta chains were all read from a single sample in a study of T-cell reconstitution after alpha-beta-depleted transplantation in children. Unique molecular identifiers were used in preparing the TCRbeta library. TCRdb analysed the PCR reads with MiXCR anew, one entry per CDR3 protein. The data contain 750,000 to 950,000 distinct CDR3 sequences, about 16% of them singletons. The specimen comprised PBMCs, mostly from graft donor cells, sampled 360 days after TCRalphabeta/CD19-depleted stem cell transplant. These receptors originate from a male patient younger than 18 who had a stem cell transplant for acute lymphoblastic leukemia, so the T cells may come from the graft donor.

The chain has TRBV7-3 and TRBJ1-3; D is perhaps TRBD1 (5 bases). V was clipped by 5 bases and J by 5 bases, with 16 bases between them. There are 15 residues in the CDR3. Germline CDR1 and CDR2: SGHTA and FQGTGA. This CDR3 is CASSPQPGARNTIYF. CDR3 bases: TGTGCCAGCAGCCCACAGCCTGGGGCACGAAACACCATATATTTT. Looking up the rest from reference TRBV7-3 and TRBJ1-3 gives the full variable domain: GAGVSQTPSNKVTEKGKYVELRCDPISGHTALYWYRQSLGQGPEFLIYFQGTGAADDSGLPNDRFFAVRPEGSVSTLKIQRTERGDSAVYLCASSPQPGARNTIYFGEGSWLTVV.

The V and J genes are TRBV10-3 and TRBJ1-2, with a tentative D call TRBD1 (5 bases). Trimming took 3 bases from V and 8 from J, leaving 16 bases between them. There are 14 residues in the CDR3. Germline V lookup: CDR1 ENHRY, CDR2 SYGVKD. CDR3 amino acids: CAISEPSGTGGYTF. The CDR3 region has the DNA TGTGCCATCAGTGAACCCTCAGGGACCGGAGGCTACACCTTC.

This clonotype was detected a few times. The chain joins TRBV11-2 to TRBJ2-1, with 10 bases lining up with TRBD2. CDR1 SGHAT and CDR2 FQNNGV come from the germline V gene. The CDR3 is 16 amino acids. V was pared by 4 bases and J by 6 bases, with 9 bases of the junction left unmatched. The CDR3 region has the DNA TGTGCCAGCAGCTCCGTTCTAGCGGGAGTTGCCAATGAGCAGTTCTTC. This encodes CASSSVLAGVANEQFF.

This clonotype was seen a few times. The chain joins TRBV12-3 or TRBV12-4 to TRBJ2-7, with 7 bases matching TRBD2. The CDR3 is 16 amino acids. The junction had 6 bases not matched to a gene; V was cut back by 1 base and J by 0 bases. CDR3 DNA: TGTGCCAGCAGTTTAGTTCCTAGCGGCAGCTCCTACGAGCAGTACTTC. Translated: CASSLVPSGSSYEQYF.

In DNA form, the CDR3 reads TGTGCCGGTTTGTTTTATCAGGCACAAGATACGCAGTATTTT. This encodes CAGLFYQAQDTQYF. This sequence joins TRBV5-4 and TRBJ2-3; D ambiguous. This CDR3 contains 14 residues. V lost 10 bases and J 5 bases, leaving 20 bases between the germline ends. CDR1 is SGHNT, CDR2 YYREEE, per germline (reference sequence).

This clonotype turned up a few times. The V and J genes are TRBV5-1 and TRBJ2-1; either TRBD1 or TRBD2 may fit D (5 bases each). V lost 4 bases and J lost 9, with 20 bases in between. The CDR3 covers 15 residues. From germline, CDR1 is SGHRS and CDR2 YFSETQ. In DNA, the CDR3 is TGCGCCAGCAGCCTATTGGGCAGGGAGATGAGTGAGCAGTTCTTC. Translating gives CASSLLGREMSEQFF.

This clonotype was seen repeatedly, ten times or more. This sequence joins TRBV7-3 and TRBJ1-1, with TRBD1 matching 9 bases. The CDR3 contains 15 residues. Germline values: CDR1 SGHTA, CDR2 FQGTGA. Germline trimming cut 5 bases from V and 2 bases from J; bases unmatched to any gene: 6. The CDR3 region is CASSLSGQGNTEAFF. In DNA, the CDR3 is TGTGCCAGCAGCCTGTCGGGACAGGGAAACACTGAAGCTTTCTTT. The full variable domain, in which reference TRBV7-3 and TRBJ1-1 provide the parts outside the CDR3, is GAGVSQTPSNKVTEKGKYVELRCDPISGHTALYWYRQSLGQGPEFLIYFQGTGAADDSGLPNDRFFAVRPEGSVSTLKIQRTERGDSAVYLCASSLSGQGNTEAFFGQGTRLTVV.

The chain recombines TRBV12-3 or TRBV12-4 with TRBJ2-3; 7 bases align to TRBD2. V lost 6 bases, J lost 6 bases, and 12 bases stayed unmatched. The CDR3 totals 15 residues. The CDR3 here is CASRYLAARGDTQYF. The CDR3 nucleotides are TGTGCCAGCAGATACCTAGCGGCCCGTGGGGATACGCAGTATTTT.

The chain combines TRBV12-3 or TRBV12-4 with TRBJ1-2; the D is unclear. Trimming removed 5 bases at V and 3 bases at J, with 16 bases between. This CDR3 is built from 15 residues. CDR3 DNA: TGTGCCAGCAGTGGACCCGGGAGGAAATACTATGGCTACACCTTC. Translating it yields CASSGPGRKYYGYTF.

This clonotype showed up many times. This rearrangement joins TRBV11-2 to TRBJ2-7, with D perhaps TRBD1 (5 bases). V dropped 0 bases and J dropped 3 bases, with 12 bases sitting between them. CDR1 is SGHAT, CDR2 FQNNGV, per germline. The CDR3 runs to 15 residues. CDR3 DNA: TGTGCCAGCAGCTTAGATGACGCAGGGCTCTACGAGCAGTACTTC. It yields the protein CASSLDDAGLYEQYF.

This clonotype showed up just a few times. The genes are TRBV6-1 and TRBJ2-3; the D call may be TRBD1 or TRBD2 (5 bases each). Trimming removed 8 bases from V and 3 bases from J, with 12 bases in between. This CDR3 spans 13 amino acids. In germline, CDR1 is MNHNS, CDR2 SASEGT. The CDR3, as DNA: TGTGCCAGCCGTCCGTGGGGGACAGATACGCAGTATTTT. It is translated as CASRPWGTDTQYF.

V and J are TRBV24-1 and TRBJ2-1, with D possibly matching TRBD2 (7 bases). Germline lookup yields CDR1 KGHDR and CDR2 SFDVKD. The V and J ends lost 4 bases and 3 bases respectively, with 18 bases between them. The CDR3 runs to 17 residues. For the CDR3, the DNA is TGTGCCACCAGTGAAACGGGGGGCGCAAGATTCTACAATGAGCAGTTCTTC. It yields the protein CATSETGGARFYNEQFF.

Ten or more counts support this clonotype. The chain carries TRBV25-1 and TRBJ2-3, with D unresolved. The germline V gene encodes CDR1 MGHDK and CDR2 SYGVNS. Trimming removed 0 bases at V and 1 base at J, with 5 bases between. This CDR3 region has 14 residues. CDR3 loop: CASSEYGGTDTQYF. The CDR3 nucleotides are TGTGCCAGCAGTGAATATGGGGGCACAGATACGCAGTATTTT.

This clonotype was counted only a few times. The chain employs TRBV5-1 and TRBJ2-2, with 8 bases fitting TRBD1. The germline V gene has CDR1 SGHRS and CDR2 YFSETQ. J lost 0 bases, V lost 4 bases, and 5 bases had no gene match. CDR3 length: 16 residues. CDR3 protein: CASSRQGHTNTGELFF. The CDR3 nucleotides are TGCGCCAGCAGCCGACAGGGGCACACGAACACCGGGGAGCTGTTTTTT. Looking up the rest from reference TRBV5-1 and TRBJ2-2 gives the full variable domain: KAGVTQTPRYLIKTRGQQVTLSCSPISGHRSVSWYQQTPGQGLQFLFEYFSETQRNKGNFPGRFSGRQFSNSRSEMNVSTLELGDSALYLCASSRQGHTNTGELFFGEGSRLTVL.

A few counts support this clonotype. CDR3 in DNA: TGTGCCAGCAGGCGTCTCGGGCAAGAGACCCAGTACTTC. Translated: CASRRLGQETQYF. V and J are TRBV7-6 and TRBJ2-5, with D unclear. The germline V gene has CDR1 SGHVS and CDR2 FNYEAQ. Trimming shortened V by 6 bases and J by 2 bases, and 10 bases separated the two germline ends. The CDR3 runs 13 residues. Drawing the rest from reference TRBV7-6 and TRBJ2-5, the complete variable domain is GAGVSQSPRYKVTKRGQDVALRCDPISGHVSLYWYRQALGQGPEFLTYFNYEAQQDKSGLPNDRFSAERPEGSISTLTIQRTEQRDSAMYRCASRRLGQETQYFGPGTRLLVL.

The CDR3 coding sequence is TGTGCCAGCAGCAGCACAGGGACAGGCGAGCAGTACTTC. Protein: CASSSTGTGEQYF. V gene TRBV7-3 combines with J gene TRBJ2-7; 8 bases align to TRBD1. Trimming at V came to 5 bases and at J to 6 bases, leaving 6 bases not matched to a gene. This CDR3 comprises 13 residues. Germline V gives CDR1 SGHTA, CDR2 FQGTGA.

This clonotype was counted only a few times. The chain carries TRBV20-1 and TRBJ1-1; TRBD1 matches 8 bases. Germline CDR1 and CDR2: DFQATT and SNEGSKA (reference sequence). Trimming cost V 0 bases and J 1 base; bases outside gene matches: 13. The CDR3 covers 18 residues. CDR3 nucleotide sequence: TGCAGTGCTAGAGAATTTGGGATCAGGACAGGGAAGAACACTGAAGCTTTCTTT. Its protein product is CSAREFGIRTGKNTEAFF.

This clonotype was found many times. This chain connects TRBV4-2 to TRBJ2-1; D unclear. The CDR3 sequence is 16 residues long. CDR1 is LGHNA, CDR2 YNFKEQ, per germline. V was pared by 1 base and J by 4 bases, with 14 bases between. CDR3 DNA sequence: TGTGCCAGCAGCCAAGGTGCAGCAAACCAGTACAATGAGCAGTTCTTC. Protein: CASSQGAANQYNEQFF.

This clonotype came up many times. The chain joins TRBV29-1 to TRBJ2-2; D may match TRBD1 or TRBD2 (7 bases each). The germline gives CDR1 SQVTM, CDR2 ANQGSEA. The CDR3 has 16 amino acids. The ends were cut back, 7 bases at V and 4 bases at J, with 22 bases in the middle. The CDR3 nucleotides are TGCAGCGCCTCTGGGGAGGGAGGGGGCGGCACCGGGGAGCTGTTTTTT. Translation: CSASGEGGGGTGELFF.

Many counts were recorded for this clonotype. The chain uses TRBV12-3 or TRBV12-4 and TRBJ2-1; 8 bases map to TRBD2. V shed 3 bases, J shed 15 bases, and the junction held 10 bases outside the gene matches. There are 13 residues in the CDR3. CDR3 nucleotides: TGTGCCAGCAGTTTGGAAGCGGGGGTTCCCGGGTTCTTC. As protein: CASSLEAGVPGFF.

V is TRBV28 and J is TRBJ2-4; D not resolved. CDR3 length equals 15 residues. Trimming stripped 6 bases from V and 0 bases from J, with 12 bases between. Germline V lookup: CDR1 MDHEN, CDR2 SYDVKM. The CDR3 protein is CASREQDLAKNIQYF. CDR3 nucleotide sequence: TGTGCCAGCAGGGAGCAGGACCTAGCCAAAAACATTCAGTACTTC.

The chain couples TRBV2 to TRBJ1-3; D uncertain. The germline gives CDR1 SNHLY, CDR2 FYNNEI. The CDR3 consists of 16 residues. In DNA form, the CDR3 reads TGTACCCGCAGTTTAGTTCGCAGGCCCTCTGGAAACACCATATATTTT. Amino acid sequence: CTRSLVRRPSGNTIYF.

This rearrangement joins TRBV15 to TRBJ2-7; possibly TRBD1 for D (6 bases). V was shortened by 0 bases and J by 4 bases, with 13 bases between the two germline ends. The germline V gene encodes CDR1 LNHNV and CDR2 YYDKDF (reference sequence). The CDR3 extends over 15 amino acids. The CDR3 bases are TGTGCCACCAGCAGAGACGAGGACAGATCTTACGAGCAGTACTTC. Its translation: CATSRDEDRSYEQYF.

This clonotype was counted only a few times. This chain uses TRBV12-3 or TRBV12-4 with TRBJ2-1, with 9 bases identical to TRBD2. The CDR3 covers 15 residues. Trimming took 5 bases from V and 9 from J; bases not matched to a gene: 11. CDR3 nucleotides: TGTGCCAGCAGTCTCCTAGCGGGAATCCCCGGTGAGCAGTTCTTC. This encodes CASSLLAGIPGEQFF.

The chain has TRBV7-9 and TRBJ2-5; 14 bases agree with TRBD2. The trim removed 4 bases at V and 4 bases at J, leaving 5 bases unmatched. This CDR3 comprises 16 residues. The V gene's germline CDR1 is SEHNR and CDR2 FQNEAQ (reference sequence). This CDR3 reads CASSSPGLAGVETQYF. The CDR3 coding sequence is TGTGCCAGCAGCTCGCCGGGACTAGCGGGAGTAGAGACCCAGTACTTC. Together with reference TRBV7-9 and TRBJ2-5, the CDR3 gives the full variable domain: DTGVSQNPRHKITKRGQNVTFRCDPISEHNRLYWYRQTLGQGPEFLTYFQNEAQLEKSRLLSDRFSAERPKGSFSTLEIQRTEQGDSAMYLCASSSPGLAGVETQYFGPGTRLLVL.

This clonotype was counted between two and nine times. The genes are TRBV20-1 and TRBJ2-2, with TRBD2 matching over 10 bases. Germline values: CDR1 DFQATT, CDR2 SNEGSKA (reference sequence). Trimming at V came to 3 bases and at J to 5 bases, leaving 12 bases not matched to a gene. This CDR3 region has 17 residues. Here the CDR3 DNA reads TGCAGTGCTAGGGCCCGAGGGGGACTAGCGATTACCGGGGAGCTGTTTTTT. This sequence encodes CSARARGGLAITGELFF.

The chain recombines TRBV6-5 with TRBJ2-1; D may be TRBD2 (6 bases). V was trimmed by 6 bases and J by 0 bases, leaving 15 bases between them. CDR1 is MNHEY, CDR2 SVGAGI, per germline. The CDR3 loop spans 16 amino acids. The CDR3 DNA reads TGTGCCAGCAGATGGGACTTTACCAGCTCCTACAATGAGCAGTTCTTC. It codes for CASRWDFTSSYNEQFF.